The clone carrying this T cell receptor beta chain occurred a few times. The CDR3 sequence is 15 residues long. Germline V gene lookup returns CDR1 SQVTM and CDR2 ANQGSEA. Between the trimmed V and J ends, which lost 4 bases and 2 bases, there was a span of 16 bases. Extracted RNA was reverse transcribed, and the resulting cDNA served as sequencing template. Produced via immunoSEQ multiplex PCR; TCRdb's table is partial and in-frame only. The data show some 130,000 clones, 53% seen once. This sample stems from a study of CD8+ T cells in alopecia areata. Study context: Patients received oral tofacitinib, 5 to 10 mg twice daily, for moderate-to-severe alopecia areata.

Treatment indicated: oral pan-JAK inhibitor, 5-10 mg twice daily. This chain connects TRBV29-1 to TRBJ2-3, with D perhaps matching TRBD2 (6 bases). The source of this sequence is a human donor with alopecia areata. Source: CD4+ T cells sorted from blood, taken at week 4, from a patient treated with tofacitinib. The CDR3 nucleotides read TGCAGCGTTGTAGCGGCGGTCCTGGTCACAGATACGCAGTATTTT. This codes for CSVVAAVLVTDTQYF.